This T cell receptor (beta chain) was obtained from a study of early T cells in non-severe SARS-CoV-2 infection. Each cDNA molecule carried a unique molecular identifier. TCRdb fed the 5' RACE reads into MiXCR, producing one record per CDR3 protein. Among some 97,000 distinct CDR3 sequences, more than 9.5% were seen once, and the ten largest hold roughly 5%. Germline V gives CDR1 SGDLS, CDR2 YYNGEE. The ends were cut back, 2 bases at V and 5 bases at J, with 12 bases in the middle. The CDR3 is 14 amino acids. This clonotype was detected many times. This TCR derives from an adult who was a healthcare worker with PCR-confirmed SARS-CoV-2 infection or an uninfected control (not recorded which). V and J are TRBV9 and TRBJ2-3; maybe TRBD2 (5 bases). Source: whole blood, taken at baseline. Written as DNA, the CDR3 is TGTGCCAGCAGCGTTGAGGGCTCCGGAGATACGCAGTATTTT. It codes for CASSVEGSGDTQYF.